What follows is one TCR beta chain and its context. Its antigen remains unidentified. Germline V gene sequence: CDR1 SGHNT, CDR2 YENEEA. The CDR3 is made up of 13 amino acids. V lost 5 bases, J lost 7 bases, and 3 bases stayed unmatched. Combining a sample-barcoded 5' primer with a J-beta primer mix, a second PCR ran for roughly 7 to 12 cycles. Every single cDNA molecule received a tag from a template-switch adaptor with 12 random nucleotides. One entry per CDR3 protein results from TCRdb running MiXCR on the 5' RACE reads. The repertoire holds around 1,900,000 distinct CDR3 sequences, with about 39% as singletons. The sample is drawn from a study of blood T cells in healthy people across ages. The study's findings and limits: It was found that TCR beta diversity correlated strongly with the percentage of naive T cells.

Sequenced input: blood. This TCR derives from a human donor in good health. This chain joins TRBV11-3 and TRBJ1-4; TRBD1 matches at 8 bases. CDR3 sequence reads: CASSPTGGEKLFF. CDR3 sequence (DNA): TGTGCCAGCAGCCCTACAGGGGGTGAAAAACTGTTTTTT. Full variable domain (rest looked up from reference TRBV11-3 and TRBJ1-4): EAGVVQSPRYKIIEKKQPVAFWCNPISGHNTLYWYLQNLGQGPELLIRYENEEAVDDSQLPKDRFSAERLKGVDSTLKIQPAELGDSAVYLCASSPTGGEKLFFGSGTQLSVL.